Listed below are T cell receptor beta chains from one sample, sequenced in a study of identical twins. TCRdb ran MiXCR on the 5' RACE reads and lists one entry per CDR3 protein. Of around 960,000 distinct CDR3 sequences in the sample, about 12% were seen once. In addition, the sample was reused for a study of yellow fever vaccine responses in identical twins.

The sequencing sample was made of PBMCs. Source of these receptors: a woman in her late teens or twenties in good health. CDR3s include the opening cysteine and the closing phenylalanine or tryptophan. Fields, in order: CDR3 length, clone size, D gene, V gene, J gene, CDR3 DNA, CDR3 protein. D genes are given only for firm matches. Size is stated for part of the rows, as once, few or many counts, or as a class when the clone is expanded.

CDR3 length: 14; clone size: many; D gene: .; V gene: TRBV3-1; J gene: TRBJ1-5; CDR3 DNA: TGTGCCAGCAGCAGGTCGCGGGGGTCATCGCCCCAGCATTTT; CDR3 protein: CASSRSRGSSPQHF
CDR3 length: 13; clone size: .; D gene: .; V gene: TRBV6-5; J gene: TRBJ1-2; CDR3 DNA: TGTGCCAGCAGTTACAACAGAAACTATGGCTACACCTTC; CDR3 protein: CASSYNRNYGYTF
CDR3 length: 11; clone size: many; D gene: TRBD1; V gene: TRBV12-3/TRBV12-4; J gene: TRBJ2-1; CDR3 DNA: TGTGCCAGCAGTTTAGGGACAGGGCGGTTCTTC; CDR3 protein: CASSLGTGRFF
CDR3 length: 16; clone size: .; D gene: TRBD1; V gene: TRBV12-3/TRBV12-4; J gene: TRBJ2-5; CDR3 DNA: TGTGCCAGCAGCAACCGGGACAGGGAGGCAGGAGAGACCCAGTACTTC; CDR3 protein: CASSNRDREAGETQYF
CDR3 length: 16; clone size: .; D gene: TRBD1; V gene: TRBV5-1; J gene: TRBJ2-2; CDR3 DNA: TGCGCCAGCAGCTTCAAGGGGGCCGCGAACACCGGGGAGCTGTTTTTT; CDR3 protein: CASSFKGAANTGELFF
CDR3 length: 15; clone size: few; D gene: TRBD2; V gene: TRBV6-1; J gene: TRBJ2-7; CDR3 DNA: TGTGCCAGCAGTGCCGGACTAGCGGATGACTACGAGCAGTACTTC; CDR3 protein: CASSAGLADDYEQYF
CDR3 length: 15; clone size: few; D gene: TRBD1; V gene: TRBV3-1; J gene: TRBJ1-5; CDR3 DNA: TGTGCCAGCAGCACAAGGACAGGTTTGGATCAGCCCCAGCATTTT; CDR3 protein: CASSTRTGLDQPQHF
CDR3 length: 13; clone size: .; D gene: .; V gene: TRBV6-1; J gene: TRBJ1-5; CDR3 DNA: TGTGCCAGCAGTGTCACTTTCAATCAGCCCCAGCATTTT; CDR3 protein: CASSVTFNQPQHF
CDR3 length: 12; clone size: many; D gene: .; V gene: TRBV21-1; J gene: TRBJ1-1; CDR3 DNA: TGTGCCCGCGCGGTGACGGAAACTGAAGCTTTCTTT; CDR3 protein: CARAVTETEAFF
CDR3 length: 13; clone size: few; D gene: .; V gene: TRBV6-2/TRBV6-3; J gene: TRBJ1-1; CDR3 DNA: TGTGCCAGCAAGTGGGGCGTAAGCACTGAAGCTTTCTTT; CDR3 protein: CASKWGVSTEAFF
CDR3 length: 14; clone size: .; D gene: .; V gene: TRBV5-1; J gene: TRBJ2-7; CDR3 DNA: TGCGCCAGCAGCTTGTCCCCTGGGACCTACGAGCAGTACTTC; CDR3 protein: CASSLSPGTYEQYF
CDR3 length: 10; clone size: many; D gene: .; V gene: TRBV20-1; J gene: TRBJ2-3; CDR3 DNA: TGCAGTGCACACACAGATACGCAGTATTTT; CDR3 protein: CSAHTDTQYF
CDR3 length: 15; clone size: few; D gene: .; V gene: TRBV10-3; J gene: TRBJ2-1; CDR3 DNA: TGTGCCATCAATGTCGCGGGTGGACGGGAAAATGAGCAGTTCTTC; CDR3 protein: CAINVAGGRENEQFF
CDR3 length: 21; clone size: .; D gene: .; V gene: TRBV27; J gene: TRBJ2-1; CDR3 DNA: TGTGCCAGCAGTTTATCGATAGCTGGGGCAGGTACGTCCCTCTTACTGAATGAGCAGTTCTTC; CDR3 protein: CASSLSIAGAGTSLLLNEQFF
CDR3 length: 16; clone size: .; D gene: TRBD2; V gene: TRBV7-9; J gene: TRBJ2-1; CDR3 DNA: TGTGCCAGCAGCCCCTCCATGGGGGGGGATAGGGATGAGCAGTTCTTC; CDR3 protein: CASSPSMGGDRDEQFF
CDR3 length: 13; clone size: .; D gene: .; V gene: TRBV3-1; J gene: TRBJ2-3; CDR3 DNA: TGTGCCAGCAGCCAATTCATAACAGATACGCAGTATTTT; CDR3 protein: CASSQFITDTQYF
CDR3 length: 15; clone size: many; D gene: TRBD2; V gene: TRBV25-1; J gene: TRBJ2-5; CDR3 DNA: TGTGCCAGCAGTGAAGGAGGGAGGGCCCAAGAGACCCAGTACTTC; CDR3 protein: CASSEGGRAQETQYF
CDR3 length: 14; clone size: few; D gene: .; V gene: TRBV29-1; J gene: TRBJ1-6; CDR3 DNA: TGCAGCGTTTCAGGGTCAGGAGATAATTCACCCCTCCACTTT; CDR3 protein: CSVSGSGDNSPLHF
CDR3 length: 15; clone size: few; D gene: TRBD1; V gene: TRBV5-5; J gene: TRBJ2-3; CDR3 DNA: TGTGCCAGCAGCTTCCCCGGGACAGGGGTAGATACGCAGTATTTT; CDR3 protein: CASSFPGTGVDTQYF
CDR3 length: 18; clone size: few; D gene: TRBD2; V gene: TRBV11-1; J gene: TRBJ2-1; CDR3 DNA: TGTGCCAGCAGCTTAGTCGTAATTCCGACTAGCGGGCGGAATGAGCAGTTCTTC; CDR3 protein: CASSLVVIPTSGRNEQFF
CDR3 length: 17; clone size: .; D gene: .; V gene: TRBV11-2; J gene: TRBJ1-1; CDR3 DNA: TGTGCCAGCAGCTTGTCCCGGGACGGGGAACACTGGACTGAAGCTTTCTTT; CDR3 protein: CASSLSRDGEHWTEAFF
CDR3 length: 12; clone size: few; D gene: .; V gene: TRBV7-6; J gene: TRBJ1-1; CDR3 DNA: TGTGCCAGCAGCTTAGTAGTCCTCGAAGCTTTCTTT; CDR3 protein: CASSLVVLEAFF
CDR3 length: 13; clone size: many; D gene: .; V gene: TRBV5-6; J gene: TRBJ1-2; CDR3 DNA: TGTGCCAGCAGCTTGGGAGAGGGTTATGGCTACACCTTC; CDR3 protein: CASSLGEGYGYTF
CDR3 length: 16; clone size: .; D gene: .; V gene: TRBV4-1; J gene: TRBJ2-4; CDR3 DNA: TGCGCCAGCAGCCAGGTCGGGGGGCTAACCAAAAACATTCAGTACTTC; CDR3 protein: CASSQVGGLTKNIQYF
CDR3 length: 17; clone size: .; D gene: .; V gene: TRBV6-5; J gene: TRBJ1-4; CDR3 DNA: TGTGCCAGCAGTTACTCGTGGCCACCCCTAGCTAATGAAAAACTGTTTTTT; CDR3 protein: CASSYSWPPLANEKLFF
CDR3 length: 15; clone size: .; D gene: TRBD1; V gene: TRBV6-1; J gene: TRBJ1-6; CDR3 DNA: TGTGCCATTCGGGGACAGAACTCCTATAATTCACCCCTCCACTTT; CDR3 protein: CAIRGQNSYNSPLHF
CDR3 length: 14; clone size: .; D gene: .; V gene: TRBV5-1; J gene: TRBJ2-1; CDR3 DNA: TGCGCCAGCAGGGCCTTCCCCTCCTACAATGAGCAGTTCTTC; CDR3 protein: CASRAFPSYNEQFF
CDR3 length: 13; clone size: .; D gene: .; V gene: TRBV28; J gene: TRBJ1-5; CDR3 DNA: TGTGCCAGCAGTGCGTGGAACAATCAGCCCCAGCATTTT; CDR3 protein: CASSAWNNQPQHF
CDR3 length: 15; clone size: few; D gene: TRBD2; V gene: TRBV20-1; J gene: TRBJ2-1; CDR3 DNA: TGCAGTGCTTCAAGACTAGCGGGGGACTACAATGAGCAGTTCTTC; CDR3 protein: CSASRLAGDYNEQFF
CDR3 length: 14; clone size: .; D gene: .; V gene: TRBV20-1; J gene: TRBJ2-6; CDR3 DNA: TGCAGTGCTATTTCGGGGCCAGGGGCCAACGTCCTGACTTTC; CDR3 protein: CSAISGPGANVLTF